This T cell receptor (beta chain) is from a study of T-cell memory formation after mild COVID-19. In its sample, this clonotype was seen many times. TCRdb recomputed calls from the 5' RACE reads with MiXCR, one row per CDR3 protein. Altogether approximately 430,000 distinct CDR3 sequences are present, more than 20% being singletons, with the ten largest covering about an eighth. The TCR sequence derives from an adult woman who had mild COVID-19 (a few samples of this study predate the infection). Cell type and time point are not known. The material sequenced was PBMCs or a T cell subset sorted from them (not recorded which).

CDR3 region: CASSRTGNTEAFF. CDR3 coding DNA: TGTGCCAGCAGCCGGACAGGGAACACTGAAGCTTTCTTT. J is TRBJ1-1 and V is TRBV6-4; 7 bases agree with TRBD1. Trimming took 6 bases from V and 1 from J; bases not matched to a gene: 2. This CDR3 has 13 residues. Germline CDR1 reads MRHNA; CDR2 reads SNTAGT.